The 18 T cell receptor beta chains listed next were all sequenced from one sample in a study of cytomegalovirus exposure and HLA in healthy donors. With 60 Vbeta and 13 Jbeta primers, the PCR was carried out. The table came from immunoSEQ multiplex PCR; TCRdb's copy has only in-frame clones and leaves some out. The sample has 300,000 or so clones; approximately 84% are singletons. What was sequenced was PBMCs. The receptors were sampled from a woman aged 40-49 years in good health and CMV-seropositive.

V gene TRBV27 combines with J gene TRBJ2-7; weak D call: TRBD2 (6 bases). Per the germline V gene, CDR1 is MNHEY and CDR2 is SMNVEV (reference sequence). CDR3 length: 15 amino acids. V lost 0 bases to trimming and J lost 2 bases, with 11 bases between them. In DNA form, the CDR3 reads TGTGCCAGCAGTTTATCGGGACTCCTAGCCTACGAGCAGTACTTC. This encodes CASSLSGLLAYEQYF.

The gene calls are TRBV4-3 and TRBJ2-5, with 11 bases matching TRBD2. Germline CDR1 LGHNA, CDR2 YSLEER. V shed 0 bases and J 5 bases; nucleotides not matched to a gene: 5. The CDR3 totals 16 residues. The CDR3 DNA reads TGCGCCAGCAGCCAAGAACTAGCGGGAGCGGGTGAGACCCAGTACTTC. Residues: CASSQELAGAGETQYF.

The rearrangement joins TRBV30 to TRBJ1-5; 8 nucleotides align to TRBD1. Germline CDR1 GTSNPN, CDR2 SVGIG (reference sequence). This CDR3 has 13 residues. The trim removed 5 bases at V and 3 bases at J, leaving 3 bases unmatched. CDR3 DNA: TGTGCCTGGGACAGGGGACCCAATCAGCCCCAGCATTTT. Residues: CAWDRGPNQPQHF.

The CDR3 DNA follows: TGTGCCACCAGCAGAGACAGGGGGCGAGAAAAACTGTTTTTT. It translates to CATSRDRGREKLFF. The V and J genes are TRBV15 and TRBJ1-4; TRBD1 agrees at 8 bases. Per germline, CDR1 LNHNV and CDR2 YYDKDF (reference sequence). This CDR3 is built from 14 residues. V lost 0 bases and J lost 8; bases outside the gene matches: 2.

The chain uses TRBV7-2 and TRBJ2-1; 12 bases are shared with TRBD2. Unmatched junction bases numbered 3, after V lost 5 bases and J lost 4 bases. The CDR3 totals 15 residues. The germline V gene has CDR1 SGHTA and CDR2 FQGNSA. The DNA of the CDR3 is TGTGCCAGCAGCCCAGGACTAGCGGGATACAATGAGCAGTTCTTC. It is translated as CASSPGLAGYNEQFF.

This clone is a singleton in its sample. The chain combines TRBV4-2 with TRBJ2-5; D is perhaps TRBD1 (5 bases). This CDR3 spans 14 amino acids. Trimming cost V 0 bases and J 7 bases, with 12 bases left between them. Per the germline V gene, CDR1 is LGHNA and CDR2 is YNFKEQ. The CDR3 is CASSQDRAQGTQYF. In DNA form, the CDR3 reads TGTGCCAGCAGCCAAGATCGGGCGCAGGGGACCCAGTACTTC.

This clone was found a few times. This sequence joins TRBV29-1 and TRBJ2-1, with TRBD1 matching 8 bases. The V gene's germline CDR1 is SQVTM and CDR2 ANQGSEA. The J segment lost 6 bases and the V segment lost 7 bases, leaving 2 bases of the junction unmatched. This CDR3 is 11 amino acids long. CDR3 sequence: CSGGQGNEQFF. CDR3 coding DNA: TGCAGCGGAGGACAGGGCAATGAGCAGTTCTTC.

The V gene is TRBV7-2, the J gene TRBJ1-1; D gene ambiguous. With 0 bases removed from V and 2 bases from J, the gap between germline ends came to 4 bases. The length of the CDR3 is 13 residues. CDR1 is SGHTA and CDR2 is FQGNSA in the germline V gene. The CDR3 coding sequence is TGTGCCAGCAGCTTAGCAGCAAACACTGAAGCTTTCTTT. Translated: CASSLAANTEAFF.

The CDR3 coding sequence is TGCGCCAGCAGCCCACCAACGACGGGAGGGATGGTAGAGCAGTTCTTC. Its translation: CASSPPTTGGMVEQFF. This sequence joins TRBV4-3 and TRBJ2-1; 8 positions agree with TRBD2. Germline V CDR1 and CDR2: LGHNA, YSLEER. This CDR3 has 16 amino acids. Trimming removed 4 bases from V and 10 bases from J; junction bases left unmatched: 15.

The J gene is TRBJ1-5, the V gene TRBV6-1, with D unresolved. The V end was cut by 5 bases, the J end by 3 bases, with 11 bases between. The CDR3 runs to 14 residues. CDR1 and CDR2 from the germline V gene are MNHNS and SASEGT. CDR3 residues: CASSFDKSNQPQHF. The CDR3, as DNA: TGTGCCAGCAGTTTTGACAAGTCCAATCAGCCCCAGCATTTT.

This clone was counted only a few times. V is TRBV19 and J is TRBJ1-1, with D maybe TRBD1 (6 bases). In germline, CDR1 is LNHDA, CDR2 SQIVND (reference sequence). This CDR3 region has 16 residues. Deletions cut 5 bases from V and 0 bases from J, with 16 bases between. CDR3 in amino acids: CASSGRTETLNTEAFF. Here the CDR3 DNA reads TGTGCCAGTAGTGGCCGGACAGAGACACTGAACACTGAAGCTTTCTTT.

There are a few counts of this clone. V and J are TRBV9 and TRBJ1-6, with D uncertain. Trimming removed 1 base from V and 4 bases from J, with 3 bases in between. Germline assignment: CDR1 SGDLS and CDR2 YYNGEE. The CDR3 is 13 amino acids. In nucleotides, the CDR3 is TGTGCCAGCAGCGTACAATATAATTCACCCCTCCACTTT. Its translation is CASSVQYNSPLHF.

The chain has TRBV6-5 and TRBJ2-3, with 12 bases fitting TRBD2. This CDR3 spans 16 amino acids. Trimming removed 4 bases from V and 4 bases from J; junction bases left unmatched: 6. Germline loops: CDR1 MNHEY, CDR2 SVGAGI. The DNA for the CDR3 is TGTGCCAGCAGTTCCCCTAGCGGGAGGGAGGCAGATACGCAGTATTTT. It translates to CASSSPSGREADTQYF.

This chain links TRBV5-4 with TRBJ2-3; 12 positions agree with TRBD1. Germline CDR1 and CDR2: SGHNT and YYREEE (reference sequence). The CDR3 spans 16 residues. Germline trimming cut 4 bases from V and 4 bases from J; bases unmatched to any gene: 7. CDR3 region: CASSPAGQGASDTQYF. Here the CDR3 DNA reads TGTGCCAGCAGCCCGGCGGGACAGGGGGCGTCAGATACGCAGTATTTT. The entire variable domain, with the rest obtained from reference TRBV5-4 and TRBJ2-3, is as follows: ETGVTQSPTHLIKTRGQQVTLRCSSQSGHNTVSWYQQALGQGPQFIFQYYREEENGRGNFPPRFSGLQFPNYSSELNVNALELDDSALYLCASSPAGQGASDTQYFGPGTRLTVL.

The chain employs TRBV27 and TRBJ1-5; 8 nucleotides align to TRBD1. The length of the CDR3 is 15 residues. V lost 5 bases, J lost 6 bases, and 9 bases stayed unmatched. The germline CDR1 and CDR2 sequences are MNHEY and SMNVEV (reference sequence). In DNA, the CDR3 is TGTGCCAGCAGTCACCCGGACAGGGCATCTCAGCCCCAGCATTTT. It specifies CASSHPDRASQPQHF.

The rearrangement joins TRBV7-2 to TRBJ1-1; TRBD1 agrees at 7 bases. CDR1 SGHTA and CDR2 FQGNSA come from the germline V gene. With V trimmed by 3 bases and J by 0 bases, 4 bases remained unmatched. The CDR3 contains 15 residues. The CDR3 sequence: CASSFKGAVNTEAFF. For the CDR3, the DNA is TGTGCCAGCAGCTTCAAGGGGGCTGTGAACACTGAAGCTTTCTTT.

The chain links TRBV11-2 to TRBJ2-7; D possibly corresponds to TRBD2 (5 bases). CDR1 is SGHAT, CDR2 FQNNGV, per germline. V lost 0 bases to trimming and J lost 5 bases, with 17 bases between them. CDR3 length: 16 residues. Written as DNA, the CDR3 is TGTGCCAGCAGCTTAGACCCTAGCACCAGACGCGACGAGCAGTACTTC. Protein: CASSLDPSTRRDEQYF.

With regard to this clone: The sample carries other DNA sequences with the same CDR3. This chain links TRBV9 with TRBJ1-3, with D possibly matching TRBD1 (5 bases). This CDR3 comprises 15 residues. V lost 0 bases to trimming and J lost 2 bases, with 9 bases between them. The germline CDR1 and CDR2 sequences are SGDLS and YYNGEE. The CDR3 DNA is TGTGCCAGCAGCGTAGAAGGGGTAGCTGGAAACACCATATATTTT. Protein: CASSVEGVAGNTIYF.